The rows below give T cell receptor beta chains drawn from one sample of a study of molecular identifiers for immune sequencing clone quantification. TCRdb analysed the PCR reads with MiXCR anew, one entry per CDR3 protein. The data hold about 300,000 distinct CDR3 sequences, with roughly a fifth observed a single time. Material: naive CD8+ T cells from blood, with Jurkat cell RNA spiked in. These receptors were obtained from a human donor in good health. Some libraries in this study had Jurkat cell RNA spiked in. Each CDR3 is given with its conserved first and last residue. The size of a clone is reported for some rows only, either as once, few or many, or as a class for expanded clones.

clone size,V gene,CDR3 length,J gene,CDR3 protein
many,TRBV12-3/TRBV12-4,14,TRBJ2-1,CASSGTSGSEEQFF
.,TRBV14,17,TRBJ2-1,CASSPTGLAGSYNEQFF
few,TRBV7-9,20,TRBJ2-4,CASSLALYTSGTKFKNIQYF
many,TRBV20-1,15,TRBJ2-7,CSARDPSSAGYEQYF
many,TRBV20-1,14,TRBJ2-7,CSARDVSGDYEQYF
few,TRBV28,13,TRBJ2-2,CASSSPLTGELFF
many,TRBV5-1,12,TRBJ2-5,CASSPDLETQYF
.,TRBV7-9,22,TRBJ2-6,CASSLNFLSTGALISGANVLTF
many,TRBV6-5,14,TRBJ1-1,CASSYGRQGGEAFF
many,TRBV4-1,17,TRBJ2-3,CASSQGFRTMSTDTQYF
.,TRBV7-9,14,TRBJ2-5,CATRGVPGRETQYF
many,TRBV7-9,15,TRBJ2-3,CASSLVTGAPDTQYF
once,TRBV7-6,19,TRBJ2-3,CDSSLGVQAGAVYTDTQYF
few,TRBV4-3,15,TRBJ1-4,CASSQGTYSNEKLFF
many,TRBV14,16,TRBJ2-6,CASSQQSAAGANVLTF
many,TRBV12-3/TRBV12-4,13,TRBJ1-5,CASSLPGEQPQHF
.,TRBV30,11,TRBJ2-2,CAWSVQGELFF
many,TRBV12-3/TRBV12-4,16,TRBJ1-6,CASSLSRDGSNSPLHF
few,TRBV7-9,13,TRBJ2-7,CASSPTINYEQYF
many,TRBV28,16,TRBJ2-3,CASSLSPGRLTDTQYF
many,TRBV9,14,TRBJ2-7,CASSPTRTGPEQYF
many,TRBV6-2/TRBV6-3,13,TRBJ1-5,CASKDYSNQPQHF
many,TRBV7-9,14,TRBJ2-7,CASSSSGPTYEQYF
few,TRBV13,12,TRBJ1-4,CASSRESEKLFF
many,TRBV20-1,14,TRBJ2-3,CGTGITLDTDTQYF
many,TRBV29-1,19,TRBJ2-1,CSVGGRDNTWGKSYNEQFF
many,TRBV20-1,14,TRBJ2-3,CSAVDRESTDTQYF
many,TRBV7-2,14,TRBJ2-7,CASSLRGRTYEQYF
many,TRBV7-9,16,TRBJ2-3,CASRGGAVLATDTQYF
many,TRBV6-2/TRBV6-3,13,TRBJ2-2,CASSYSLTGELFF
.,TRBV27,15,TRBJ2-7,CASSLEGPRSYEQYF
.,TRBV7-9,16,TRBJ2-5,CASSPTLAGEGETQYF
.,TRBV23-1,16,TRBJ2-5,CASSQPRGDTQETQYF
few,TRBV2,15,TRBJ1-4,CASSEAWGTDEKLFF
few,TRBV12-3/TRBV12-4,18,TRBJ2-3,CASSLTTSGGTGTDTQYF
many,TRBV24-1,13,TRBJ1-1,CATSSGTPGVGFF
many,TRBV7-9,15,TRBJ2-7,CASSLTGDSPGEQYF
many,TRBV6-2/TRBV6-3,14,TRBJ2-4,CASASGILKNIQYF
few,TRBV27,16,TRBJ1-6,CASSLALGQYNSPLHF
many,TRBV13,14,TRBJ2-3,CASSRDRPPDTQYF
many,TRBV5-1,13,TRBJ1-1,CASSSRGGTEAFF
many,TRBV6-1,13,TRBJ1-1,CASRQPSNTEAFF
many,TRBV6-1,14,TRBJ1-1,CASRPGQALPEAFF
.,TRBV2,15,TRBJ2-3,CASSEGQTFTDTQYF
many,TRBV4-3,16,TRBJ2-2,CASSQERGQKTGELFF
.,TRBV27,18,TRBJ1-4,CASSLLGVGGQNNEELFF
.,TRBV4-2,17,TRBJ1-1,CASSQDSGSPRGTEAFF
.,TRBV4-3,15,TRBJ2-7,CASSHRTLGRVEQYF
.,TRBV20-1,12,TRBJ1-1,CSARDLGAEAFF
many,TRBV4-1,13,TRBJ2-7,CASSQVQGNEQYF
few,TRBV6-2/TRBV6-3,16,TRBJ2-6,CASSYLVESGANVLTF
many,TRBV19,14,TRBJ2-2,CASSILGLTGELFF
.,TRBV6-2/TRBV6-3,15,TRBJ2-7,CASSTDRAPFYEQYF